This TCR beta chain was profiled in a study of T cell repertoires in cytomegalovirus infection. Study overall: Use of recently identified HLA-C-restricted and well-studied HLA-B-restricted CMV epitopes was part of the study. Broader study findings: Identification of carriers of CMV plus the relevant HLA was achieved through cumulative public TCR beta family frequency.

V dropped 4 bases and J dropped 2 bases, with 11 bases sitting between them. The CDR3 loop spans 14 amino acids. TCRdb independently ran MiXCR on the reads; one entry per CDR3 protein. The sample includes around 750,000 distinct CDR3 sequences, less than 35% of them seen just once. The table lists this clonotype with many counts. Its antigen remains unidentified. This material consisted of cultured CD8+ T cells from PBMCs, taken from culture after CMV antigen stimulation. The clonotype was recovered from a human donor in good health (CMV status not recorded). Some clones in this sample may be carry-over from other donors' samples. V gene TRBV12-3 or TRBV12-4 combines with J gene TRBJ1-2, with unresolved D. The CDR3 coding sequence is TGTGCCAGCAGTTATGGGCACGCCAACTATGGCTACACCTTC. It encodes CASSYGHANYGYTF.